This T cell receptor beta chain was sequenced during a study of T cells expressing NK-cell markers. Study-level information: There were seven HCMV-seropositive donors and one seronegative donor among the eight sequenced.

A word on this clonotype: The antigen is not known.

TCRdb reanalyzed the 5' RACE reads, giving one entry per CDR3 protein sequence and no DNA. This sample's clone table lists a few hundred thousand distinct CDR3 sequences. Germline V gene data show CDR1 as SGHTA and CDR2 as FQGNSA. The CDR3 is 13 amino acids. Study-wide findings and caveats: In a group of 5 or 6 donors, dominant NKG2C+ clonotypes represented 1.0-7.0% of CD8+ T cells. Leadership of the CD3+CD56-NKG2C+ fraction also belonged to these clonotypes in a handful of donors.

Sequencing input: blood T cells: a sorted CD56 or NKG2C T cell subset, CD4+ or CD8+ T cells, or bulk PBMC T cells (not recorded which). The source of this sequence is a man younger than 30 in good health. J is TRBJ1-2 and V is TRBV7-2; without DNA, the TCRdb call of TRBD1 cannot be checked. The CDR3 spells CASSQDRKDGYTF.